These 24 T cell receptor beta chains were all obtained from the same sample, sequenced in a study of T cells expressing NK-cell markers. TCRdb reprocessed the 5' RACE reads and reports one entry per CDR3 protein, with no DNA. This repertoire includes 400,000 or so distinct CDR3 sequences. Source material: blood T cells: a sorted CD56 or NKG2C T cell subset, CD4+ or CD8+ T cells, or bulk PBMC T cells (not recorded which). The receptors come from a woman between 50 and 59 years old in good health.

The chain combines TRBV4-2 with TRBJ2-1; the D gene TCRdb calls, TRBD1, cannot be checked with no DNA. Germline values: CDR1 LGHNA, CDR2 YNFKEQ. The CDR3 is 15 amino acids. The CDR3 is CASSRLGQNYNEQFF.

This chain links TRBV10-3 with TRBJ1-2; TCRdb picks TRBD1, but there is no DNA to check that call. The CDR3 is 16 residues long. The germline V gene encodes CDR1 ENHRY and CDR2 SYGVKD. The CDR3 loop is CAISFGLDRANYGYTF.

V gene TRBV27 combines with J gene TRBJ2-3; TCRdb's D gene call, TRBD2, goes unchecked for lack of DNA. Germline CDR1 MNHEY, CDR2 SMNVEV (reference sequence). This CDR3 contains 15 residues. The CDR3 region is CASSLSLGATDTQYF.

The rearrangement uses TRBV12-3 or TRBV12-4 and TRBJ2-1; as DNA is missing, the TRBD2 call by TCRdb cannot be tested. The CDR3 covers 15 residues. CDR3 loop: CASSLTSGSAGEQFF.

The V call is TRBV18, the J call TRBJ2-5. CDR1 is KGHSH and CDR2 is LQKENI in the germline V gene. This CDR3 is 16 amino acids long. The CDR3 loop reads CASSPLFERYQETQYF.

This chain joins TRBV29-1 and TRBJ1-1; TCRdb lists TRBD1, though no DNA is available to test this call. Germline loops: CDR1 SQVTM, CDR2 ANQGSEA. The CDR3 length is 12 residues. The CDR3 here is CSAMGQNTEAFF. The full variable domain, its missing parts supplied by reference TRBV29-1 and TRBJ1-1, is SAVISQKPSRDICQRGTSLTIQCQVDSQVTMMFWYRQQPGQSLTLIATANQGSEATYESGFVIDKFPISRPNLTFSTLTVSNMSPEDSSIYLCSAMGQNTEAFFGQGTRLTVV.

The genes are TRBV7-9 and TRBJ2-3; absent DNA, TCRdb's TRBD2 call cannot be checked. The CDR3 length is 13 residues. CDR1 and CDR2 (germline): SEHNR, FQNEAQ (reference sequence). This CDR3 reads CASRPSYTDTQYF.

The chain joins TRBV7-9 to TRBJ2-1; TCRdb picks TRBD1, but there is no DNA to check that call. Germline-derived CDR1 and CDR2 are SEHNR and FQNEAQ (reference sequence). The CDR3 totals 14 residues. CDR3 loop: CASSLAPDSNEQFF.

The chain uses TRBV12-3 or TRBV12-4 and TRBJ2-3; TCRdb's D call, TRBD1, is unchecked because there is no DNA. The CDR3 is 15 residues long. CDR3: CASSHGTGKTDTQYF.

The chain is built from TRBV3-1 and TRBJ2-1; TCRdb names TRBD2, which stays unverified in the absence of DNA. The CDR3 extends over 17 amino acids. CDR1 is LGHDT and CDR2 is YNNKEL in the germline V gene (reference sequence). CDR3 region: CASSQDKGLAGAHEQFF.

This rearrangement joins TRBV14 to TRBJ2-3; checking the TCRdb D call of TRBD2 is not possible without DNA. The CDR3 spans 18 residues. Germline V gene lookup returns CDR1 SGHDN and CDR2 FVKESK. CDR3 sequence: CASSQRWTSGTSTDTQYF.

CDR3 sequence reads: CASSLALFGQPQHF. This rearrangement joins TRBV12-3 or TRBV12-4 to TRBJ1-5. CDR3 size: 14 residues.

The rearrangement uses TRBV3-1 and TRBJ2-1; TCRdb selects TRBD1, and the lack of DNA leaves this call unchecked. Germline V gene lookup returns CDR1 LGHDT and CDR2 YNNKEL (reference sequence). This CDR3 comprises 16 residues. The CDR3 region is CASSQGPVRGYNEQFF.

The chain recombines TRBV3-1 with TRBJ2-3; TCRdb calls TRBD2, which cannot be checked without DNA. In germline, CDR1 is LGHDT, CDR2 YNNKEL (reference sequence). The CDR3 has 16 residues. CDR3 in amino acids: CASSQGTGGMTDTQYF.

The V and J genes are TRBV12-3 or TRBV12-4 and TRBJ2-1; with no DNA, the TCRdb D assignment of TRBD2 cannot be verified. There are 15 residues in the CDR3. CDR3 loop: CASNPRASGSYEQFF.

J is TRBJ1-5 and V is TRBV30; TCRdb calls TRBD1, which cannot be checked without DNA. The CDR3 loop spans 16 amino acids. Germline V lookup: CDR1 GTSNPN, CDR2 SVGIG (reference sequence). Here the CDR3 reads CAWSGGGGVSNQPQHF. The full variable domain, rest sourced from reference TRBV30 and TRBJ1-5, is SQTIHQWPATLVQPVGSPLSLECTVEGTSNPNLYWYRQAAGRGLQLLFYSVGIGQISSEVPQNLSASRPQDRQFILSSKKLLLSDSGFYLCAWSGGGGVSNQPQHFGDGTRLSIL.

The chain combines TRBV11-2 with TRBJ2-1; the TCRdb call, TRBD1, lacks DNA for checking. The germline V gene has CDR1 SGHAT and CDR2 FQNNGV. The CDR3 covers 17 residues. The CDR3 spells CASSSGTPLISYNEQFF.

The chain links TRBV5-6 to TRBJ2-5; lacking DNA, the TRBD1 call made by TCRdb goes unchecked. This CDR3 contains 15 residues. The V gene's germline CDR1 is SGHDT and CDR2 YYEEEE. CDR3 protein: CASSGQLEYQETQYF.

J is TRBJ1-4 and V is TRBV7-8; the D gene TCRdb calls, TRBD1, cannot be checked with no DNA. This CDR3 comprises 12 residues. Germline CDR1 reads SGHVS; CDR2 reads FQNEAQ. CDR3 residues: CASSDAQKKLFF.

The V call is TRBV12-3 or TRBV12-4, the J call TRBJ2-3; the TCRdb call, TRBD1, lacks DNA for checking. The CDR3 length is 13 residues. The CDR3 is CASQTGNTDTQYF.

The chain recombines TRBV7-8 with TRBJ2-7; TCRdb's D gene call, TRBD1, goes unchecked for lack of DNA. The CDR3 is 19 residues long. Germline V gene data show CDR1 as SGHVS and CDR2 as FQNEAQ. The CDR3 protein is CASSQKRTGGDSESYEQYF.

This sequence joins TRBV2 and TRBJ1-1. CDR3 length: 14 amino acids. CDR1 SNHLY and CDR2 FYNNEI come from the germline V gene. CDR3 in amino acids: CASSEGHPNTEAFF. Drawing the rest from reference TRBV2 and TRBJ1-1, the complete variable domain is EPEVTQTPSHQVTQMGQEVILRCVPISNHLYFYWYRQILGQKVEFLVSFYNNEISEKSEIFDDQFSVERPDGSNFTLKIRSTKLEDSAMYFCASSEGHPNTEAFFGQGTRLTVV.

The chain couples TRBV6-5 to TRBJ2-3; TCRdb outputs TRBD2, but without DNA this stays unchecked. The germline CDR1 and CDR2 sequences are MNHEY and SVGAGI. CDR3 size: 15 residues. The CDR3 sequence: CASRLAGGPVDTQYF.

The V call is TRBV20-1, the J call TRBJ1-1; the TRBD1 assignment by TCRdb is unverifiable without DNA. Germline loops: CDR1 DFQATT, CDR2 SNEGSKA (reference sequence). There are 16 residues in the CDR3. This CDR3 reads CSAREPAPPRGTEAFF.